The 24 T cell receptor beta chains listed next were all sequenced from one sample in a study of T cell changes during pregnancy in multiple sclerosis. Some clones are missing from TCRdb's copy, which holds only in-frame ones; the method was immunoSEQ multiplex PCR. The profile shows 50,000 to 70,000 clones, roughly 91% of them singletons. Source: peripheral blood, taken after pregnancy. The source is a female donor in good health, enrolled as a control in a pregnancy study.

The rearrangement uses TRBV19 and TRBJ1-2; D is unresolved. Germline V gene data show CDR1 as LNHDA and CDR2 as SQIVND (reference sequence). The V end lost 5 bases, the J end lost 10 bases, and 14 bases lay between the germline ends. The CDR3 contains 12 residues. CDR3 sequence (DNA): TGTGCCAGTAGTCGGGAGTGGGCCTTCTACACCTTC. Its protein product is CASSREWAFYTF.

The chain recombines TRBV29-1 with TRBJ2-1; 13 positions match TRBD2. V shed 7 bases, J shed 9 bases, and the junction held 9 bases outside the gene matches. This CDR3 contains 14 residues. Germline CDR1 reads SQVTM; CDR2 reads ANQGSEA. CDR3 DNA sequence: TGCAGCGCCATAACTAGCGGGGGGGCCGGTGAGCAGTTCTTC. Its translation is CSAITSGGAGEQFF.

The rearrangement joins TRBV27 to TRBJ2-3; 8 bases fit TRBD1. Germline lookup yields CDR1 MNHEY and CDR2 SMNVEV (reference sequence). The CDR3 runs to 17 residues. The trim removed 1 base at V and 6 bases at J, leaving 12 bases unmatched. CDR3 residues: CASSLFGQGVRWDTQYF. The CDR3 nucleotides read TGTGCCAGCAGTTTATTCGGACAGGGCGTGAGGTGGGATACGCAGTATTTT.

CDR3 amino acids: CARSTNARYTDTQYF. As DNA, the CDR3 is TGTGCCAGAAGCACAAACGCCAGGTACACAGATACGCAGTATTTT. This rearrangement joins TRBV5-3 to TRBJ2-3; no reliable D call. TRBV5-3 is labeled an ORF, and its function is uncertain. The CDR3 runs to 15 residues. V was trimmed by 4 bases and J by 2 bases, leaving 14 bases between them.

The CDR3 sequence is CASSYSGTVNTEAFF. In DNA, the CDR3 is TGTGCCAGCAGTTATTCCGGGACAGTGAACACTGAAGCTTTCTTT. The rearrangement links TRBV6-5 to TRBJ1-1, with 7 bases identical to TRBD1. Germline V gene data show CDR1 as MNHEY and CDR2 as SVGAGI. This CDR3 contains 15 residues. Trimming cost V 3 bases and J 0 bases; bases outside gene matches: 4.

This clone was detected once. The chain employs TRBV7-2 and TRBJ1-2; 7 bases match TRBD1. Germline V CDR1 and CDR2: SGHTA, FQGNSA. CDR3 length: 16 residues. Unmatched junction bases numbered 7, after V lost 0 bases and J lost 3 bases. For the CDR3, the DNA is TGTGCCAGCAGCTTAGCTCCAGGGGGAATGGACTATGGCTACACCTTC. Its protein is CASSLAPGGMDYGYTF. Together with reference TRBV7-2 and TRBJ1-2, the CDR3 gives the full variable domain: GAGVSQSPSNKVTEKGKDVELRCDPISGHTALYWYRQSLGQGLEFLIYFQGNSAPDKSGLPSDRFSAERTGGSVSTLTIQRTQQEDSAVYLCASSLAPGGMDYGYTFGSGTRLTVV.

This clone was counted only a few times. The V call is TRBV7-9, the J call TRBJ1-1; tentatively, D is TRBD1 (6 bases). The CDR3 covers 13 residues. Looked up from germline, CDR1 is SEHNR and CDR2 is FQNEAQ (reference sequence). Trimming removed 6 bases from V and 5 bases from J, with 13 bases in between. For the CDR3, the DNA is TGTGCCAGCAGACCCGACAGGCTAACTGAAGCTTTCTTT. Its translation is CASRPDRLTEAFF. Using reference TRBV7-9 and TRBJ1-1 for the parts outside the CDR3, the full variable domain is DTGVSQNPRHKITKRGQNVTFRCDPISEHNRLYWYRQTLGQGPEFLTYFQNEAQLEKSRLLSDRFSAERPKGSFSTLEIQRTEQGDSAMYLCASRPDRLTEAFFGQGTRLTVV.

The gene calls are TRBV4-1 and TRBJ1-3; a possible D gene is TRBD1 (6 bases). Germline CDR1 and CDR2: MGHRA and YSYEKL. The V gene lost 4 bases and the J gene lost 5 bases, with 12 bases spanning the gap. The CDR3 consists of 14 residues. The CDR3 DNA reads as TGCGCCAGCAGCCGCGAGGACAGAAGAAACACCATATATTTT. The encoded protein is CASSREDRRNTIYF.

In its sample, this clone was seen once. The chain couples TRBV5-1 to TRBJ1-1; 8 positions agree with TRBD1. V lost 7 bases and J lost 1; bases outside the gene matches: 12. The CDR3 has 16 residues. Germline CDR1 reads SGHRS; CDR2 reads YFSETQ. CDR3 residues: CASGIGTGNSNTEAFF. The CDR3 DNA reads TGCGCCAGCGGAATAGGGACAGGTAACTCGAACACTGAAGCTTTCTTT. Full variable domain (missing parts from reference TRBV5-1 and TRBJ1-1): KAGVTQTPRYLIKTRGQQVTLSCSPISGHRSVSWYQQTPGQGLQFLFEYFSETQRNKGNFPGRFSGRQFSNSRSEMNVSTLELGDSALYLCASGIGTGNSNTEAFFGQGTRLTVV.

This chain uses TRBV4-3 with TRBJ1-2, with TRBD1 matching 7 bases. V dropped 0 bases and J dropped 3; count of bases not matched to a gene: 4. This CDR3 has 15 amino acids. In germline, CDR1 is LGHNA, CDR2 YSLEER. CDR3 residues: CASSQDSQGDYGYTF. The CDR3 region has the DNA TGCGCCAGCAGCCAAGATTCCCAGGGGGACTATGGCTACACCTTC.

The rearrangement joins TRBV7-2 to TRBJ2-2; the D is unclear. CDR1 SGHTA and CDR2 FQGNSA come from the germline V gene. V was clipped by 5 bases and J by 6 bases, with 13 bases between them. This CDR3 spans 14 amino acids. The CDR3 DNA is TGTGCCAGCAGCCCAATACCAGGTGCCGGGGAGCTGTTTTTT. Residues: CASSPIPGAGELFF. Supplemented by reference TRBV7-2 and TRBJ2-2, the full variable domain reads GAGVSQSPSNKVTEKGKDVELRCDPISGHTALYWYRQSLGQGLEFLIYFQGNSAPDKSGLPSDRFSAERTGGSVSTLTIQRTQQEDSAVYLCASSPIPGAGELFFGEGSRLTVL.

V gene TRBV15 combines with J gene TRBJ2-6; TRBD1 matches 7 bases. Germline loops: CDR1 LNHNV, CDR2 YYDKDF (reference sequence). CDR3 size: 16 residues. V was pared by 0 bases and J by 2 bases, with 1 base of the junction left unmatched. The CDR3 nucleotides are TGTGCCACCAGCAGAGAAACAGGGGCTGGGGCCAACGTCCTGACTTTC. Translated, it gives CATSRETGAGANVLTF.

The chain combines TRBV7-2 with TRBJ2-5; TRBD2 agrees at 9 bases. Per germline, CDR1 SGHTA and CDR2 FQGNSA. The CDR3 loop spans 16 amino acids. V shed 0 bases, J shed 1 base, and the junction held 3 bases outside the gene matches. CDR3 in DNA: TGTGCCAGCAGCTTAGCTAGCGGGGGTCTCCAAGAGACCCAGTACTTC. This sequence encodes CASSLASGGLQETQYF.

The rearrangement uses TRBV5-1 and TRBJ2-1; 9 nucleotides agree with TRBD2. The germline CDR1 and CDR2 sequences are SGHRS and YFSETQ. The CDR3 is made up of 17 amino acids. V was clipped by 1 base and J by 5 bases; unmatched bases: 10. As DNA, the CDR3 is TGCGCCAGCAGCTTGATTGCGGGGGGGCTAGTCCACAATGAGCAGTTCTTC. Translation: CASSLIAGGLVHNEQFF.

A remark on this clone: A read error may produce the germline difference seen at one junction end. The rearrangement links TRBV7-7 to TRBJ2-3; TRBD2 matches at 7 bases. Germline lookup yields CDR1 SSHAT and CDR2 FNYEAQ (reference sequence). The CDR3 length is 15 residues. CDR3 DNA: TGTGCTAGCAGCTTTCGCGGGAGATTCACAGATACGCAGTATTTT. Protein: CASSFRGRFTDTQYF.

The chain links TRBV7-6 to TRBJ2-2, with 8 bases matching TRBD2. Per the germline V gene, CDR1 is SGHVS and CDR2 is FNYEAQ. The CDR3 is 16 amino acids. After removal of 2 bases from V and 3 bases from J, the junction contained 5 bases not matched to a gene. This CDR3 reads CASSLSRGGDTGELFF. CDR3 nucleotide sequence: TGTGCCAGCAGCTTAAGTCGGGGGGGAGACACCGGGGAGCTGTTTTTT.

V gene TRBV7-3 combines with J gene TRBJ1-6; D may be TRBD1 (5 bases). The V and J ends lost 5 bases and 7 bases respectively, with 9 bases between them. There are 13 residues in the CDR3. CDR1 is SGHTA, CDR2 FQGTGA, per germline. The CDR3 nucleotides are TGTGCCAGCAGCCTCCACAGGAATTCACCCCTCCACTTT. As protein: CASSLHRNSPLHF.

The V gene is TRBV7-2, the J gene TRBJ1-1; TRBD1 agrees at 7 bases. J gave up 5 bases and V 1 base, and 4 bases lay outside the gene matches. CDR3 length equals 14 residues. From germline, CDR1 is SGHTA and CDR2 FQGNSA. The CDR3 is CASSLEGGRTEAFF. The CDR3, as DNA: TGTGCCAGCAGCTTAGAAGGGGGCAGGACTGAAGCTTTCTTT. Full variable domain (outside the CDR3, taken from reference TRBV7-2 and TRBJ1-1): GAGVSQSPSNKVTEKGKDVELRCDPISGHTALYWYRQSLGQGLEFLIYFQGNSAPDKSGLPSDRFSAERTGGSVSTLTIQRTQQEDSAVYLCASSLEGGRTEAFFGQGTRLTVV.

The chain combines TRBV27 with TRBJ1-1, with 12 bases lining up with TRBD1. Germline V gives CDR1 MNHEY, CDR2 SMNVEV (reference sequence). V was clipped by 4 bases and J by 11 bases; unmatched bases: 11. The CDR3 is made up of 15 amino acids. The CDR3 region has the DNA TGTGCCAGCAGTTCGTCCCCGGGACAGGGGGCGTATGCTTTCTTT. This encodes CASSSSPGQGAYAFF.

This clone was recorded only once. The chain couples TRBV19 to TRBJ2-7, with D perhaps matching TRBD2 (5 bases). Deletions cut 8 bases from V and 0 bases from J, with 17 bases between. The CDR3 is made up of 15 amino acids. Germline lookup yields CDR1 LNHDA and CDR2 SQIVND (reference sequence). CDR3 sequence: CASRLEGESSYEQYF. CDR3 DNA: TGTGCCAGTCGCCTCGAGGGCGAGAGCTCCTACGAGCAGTACTTC. The complete variable domain, with remaining parts taken from reference TRBV19 and TRBJ2-7, reads DGGITQSPKYLFRKEGQNVTLSCEQNLNHDAMYWYRQDPGQGLRLIYYSQIVNDFQKGDIAEGYSVSREKKESFPLTVTSAQKNPTAFYLCASRLEGESSYEQYFGPGTRLTVT.

The V call is TRBV5-1, the J call TRBJ2-1, with 13 positions matching TRBD2. This CDR3 contains 18 residues. V shed 3 bases, J shed 0 bases, and the junction held 6 bases outside the gene matches. Looked up from germline, CDR1 is SGHRS and CDR2 is YFSETQ. The chain's CDR3 is CASSWTSGGLSSYNEQFF. The DNA of the CDR3 is TGCGCCAGCAGCTGGACTAGCGGGGGCCTGAGCTCCTACAATGAGCAGTTCTTC. Complete variable domain (other parts from reference TRBV5-1 and TRBJ2-1): KAGVTQTPRYLIKTRGQQVTLSCSPISGHRSVSWYQQTPGQGLQFLFEYFSETQRNKGNFPGRFSGRQFSNSRSEMNVSTLELGDSALYLCASSWTSGGLSSYNEQFFGPGTRLTVL.

V is TRBV6-1 and J is TRBJ2-3, with a possible D match to TRBD1 (5 bases). The CDR3 contains 17 residues. CDR1 is MNHNS and CDR2 is SASEGT in the germline V gene. Deletions cut 1 base from V and 6 bases from J, with 20 bases between. As DNA, the CDR3 is TGTGCCAGCAGTGAAGGTCTAAGGATTGAAGGACACGATACGCAGTATTTT. Protein product: CASSEGLRIEGHDTQYF.

This chain connects TRBV30 to TRBJ2-6; 9 bases line up with TRBD1. Germline values: CDR1 GTSNPN, CDR2 SVGIG (reference sequence). There are 18 residues in the CDR3. Losses at the gene ends were 5 bases for V and 0 bases for J; bases not matched to a gene: 11. The CDR3: CAWSRDRDRLSGANVLTF. The CDR3 DNA reads TGTGCCTGGTCCCGGGACAGGGACCGCCTCTCTGGGGCCAACGTCCTGACTTTC. Full variable domain (remainder filled in from reference TRBV30 and TRBJ2-6): SQTIHQWPATLVQPVGSPLSLECTVEGTSNPNLYWYRQAAGRGLQLLFYSVGIGQISSEVPQNLSASRPQDRQFILSSKKLLLSDSGFYLCAWSRDRDRLSGANVLTFGAGSRLTVL.

V usage is TRBV30 and J usage is TRBJ2-6, with D tentatively TRBD1 (6 bases). The germline gives CDR1 GTSNPN, CDR2 SVGIG (reference sequence). This CDR3 comprises 17 residues. V was cut by 5 bases and J by 1 base, with 18 bases left in between. CDR3 DNA: TGTGCCTGGGGCCCCCGGGACATGCAATCTGGGGCCAACGTCCTGACTTTC. This codes for CAWGPRDMQSGANVLTF.